A selection of T cell receptor beta chains follows, all from one sample in a study of human thymus T cells. Method: immunoSEQ multiplex PCR; TCRdb's copy keeps in-frame clones and lacks some. The sample yields about 120,000 clones, around 94% seen once. The material sequenced was thymus tissue. These receptors originate from a boy under three years old with a congenital heart defect but otherwise immunologically healthy. CDR3s include the opening cysteine and the closing phenylalanine or tryptophan.

TRBV6-1,TRBJ1-2,CASSDLSWGFYTF
TRBV7-9,TRBJ2-7,CASSTGQGFYEQYF
TRBV7-3,TRBJ2-1,CASSLIGSSIAAYNEQFF
TRBV4-3,TRBJ2-1,CASSQVKTGGRSYNEQFF
TRBV6-6,TRBJ1-2,CASSYFEGGGYTF
TRBV28,TRBJ2-7,CASSGSGTGGSYEQYF
TRBV4-3,TRBJ2-2,CASSLNGTGELFF
TRBV11-2,TRBJ2-7,CASSLELRGVDEQYF
TRBV28,TRBJ1-2,CASSLGRGWYGYTF
TRBV28,TRBJ1-2,CASSSSSDPTGGYGYTF
TRBV6-1,TRBJ1-1,CASRARQGARPEAFF
TRBV7-9,TRBJ2-2,CASSSTLEGADGELFF
TRBV13,TRBJ2-7,CASSGTTSGGPYEQYF
TRBV18,TRBJ1-3,CASSSDGAAGNTIYF
TRBV19,TRBJ1-6,CASSTQGRNSPLHF
TRBV15,TRBJ2-5,CATSTVPKASGLGYQETQYF
TRBV28,TRBJ2-1,CASSPGLAGGSSYNEQFF
TRBV27,TRBJ2-7,CASRAAGRGSYEQYF
TRBV4-3,TRBJ2-6,CASSQDRERGASGANVLTF
TRBV5-4,TRBJ2-5,CASSSLPGTSGFQETQYF
TRBV15,TRBJ2-5,CATSRVTSGGLETQYF
TRBV30,TRBJ1-1,CAWSVSSGSEAFF
TRBV7-2,TRBJ1-1,CASSLEAVGQMNTEAFF
TRBV2,TRBJ1-3,CLLRGDGNTIYF
TRBV10-3,TRBJ1-1,CAISDGVDRSLMGEAFF
TRBV5-1,TRBJ2-5,CASSLDGPGETQYF
TRBV28,TRBJ1-2,CASSVPPWTEDYGYTF
TRBV6-5,TRBJ1-1,CASSPGTGGTEAFF